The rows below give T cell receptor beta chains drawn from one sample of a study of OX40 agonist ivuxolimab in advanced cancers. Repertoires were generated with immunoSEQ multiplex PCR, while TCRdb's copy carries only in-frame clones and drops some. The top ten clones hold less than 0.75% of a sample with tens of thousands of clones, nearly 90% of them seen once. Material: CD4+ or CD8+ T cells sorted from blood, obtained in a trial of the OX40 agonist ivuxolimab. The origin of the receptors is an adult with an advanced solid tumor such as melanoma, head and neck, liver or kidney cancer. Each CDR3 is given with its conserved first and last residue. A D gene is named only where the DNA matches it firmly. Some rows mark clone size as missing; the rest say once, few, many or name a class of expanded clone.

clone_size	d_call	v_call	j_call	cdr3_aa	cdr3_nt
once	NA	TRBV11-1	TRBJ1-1	CASSPRLRNTEAFF	TGTGCCAGCAGCCCCAGACTGAGGAACACTGAAGCTTTCTTT
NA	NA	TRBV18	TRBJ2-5	CASSPTGLPLETQYF	TGTGCCAGCTCGCCTACGGGACTTCCCCTGGAGACCCAGTACTTC
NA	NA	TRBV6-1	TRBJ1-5	CASRAGLQPQHF	TGTGCCAGCAGGGCAGGGCTTCAGCCCCAGCATTTT
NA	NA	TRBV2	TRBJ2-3	CASSLWSTDTQYF	TGTGCCAGCAGCCTGTGGAGCACAGATACGCAGTATTTT
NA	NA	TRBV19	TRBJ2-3	CASSIGLRDTQYF	TGTGCCAGTAGTATAGGTTTAAGGGATACGCAGTATTTT
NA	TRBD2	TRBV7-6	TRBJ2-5	CASSLTGGPETQYF	TGTGCCAGCAGCTTAACGGGAGGGCCGGAGACCCAGTACTTC
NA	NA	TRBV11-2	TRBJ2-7	CASSLALAPREQYF	TGTGCCAGCAGCTTAGCCTTGGCCCCAAGGGAGCAGTACTTC
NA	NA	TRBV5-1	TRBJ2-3	CASSLAMGALGTDTQYF	TGCGCCAGCAGCTTGGCTATGGGGGCCCTAGGGACAGATACGCAGTATTTT
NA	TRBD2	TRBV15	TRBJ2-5	CATSRDLAGEETQYF	TGTGCCACCAGCAGAGACCTAGCGGGGGAAGAGACCCAGTACTTC
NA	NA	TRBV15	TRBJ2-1	CATSRDKGRVNEQFF	TGTGCCACCAGCAGAGATAAAGGGCGGGTCAATGAGCAGTTCTTC
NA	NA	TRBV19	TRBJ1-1	CASSLDLTGKEAFF	TGTGCCAGTAGTCTAGACCTAACAGGGAAAGAAGCTTTCTTT
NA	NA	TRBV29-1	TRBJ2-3	CSFQTGSTDTQYF	TGCAGCTTCCAAACTGGGAGCACAGATACGCAGTATTTT
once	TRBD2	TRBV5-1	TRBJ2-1	CASSLEGLAGPQFF	TGCGCCAGCAGCTTGGAGGGACTAGCTGGACCCCAGTTCTTC
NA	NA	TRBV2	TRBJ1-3	CASKTGHSGNTIYF	TGTGCCAGTAAGACAGGCCACTCTGGAAACACCATATATTTT
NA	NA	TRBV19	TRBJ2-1	CASSITTGSYNEQFF	TGTGCCAGTAGTATAACGACCGGGTCCTACAATGAGCAGTTCTTC
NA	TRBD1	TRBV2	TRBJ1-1	CATIDRANTEAFF	TGTGCCACCATAGACAGGGCTAACACTGAAGCTTTCTTT